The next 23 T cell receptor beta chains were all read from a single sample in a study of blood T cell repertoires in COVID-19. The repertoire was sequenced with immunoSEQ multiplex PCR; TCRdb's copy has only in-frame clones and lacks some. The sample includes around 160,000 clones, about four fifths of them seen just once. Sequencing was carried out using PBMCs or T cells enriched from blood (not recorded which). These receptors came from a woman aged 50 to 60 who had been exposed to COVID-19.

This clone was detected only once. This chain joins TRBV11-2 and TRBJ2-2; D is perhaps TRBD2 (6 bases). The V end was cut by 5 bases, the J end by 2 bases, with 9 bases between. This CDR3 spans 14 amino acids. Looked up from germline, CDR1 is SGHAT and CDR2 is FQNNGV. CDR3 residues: CASSTEGNTGELFF. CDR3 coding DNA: TGTGCCAGCAGCACGGAGGGTAACACCGGGGAGCTGTTTTTT.

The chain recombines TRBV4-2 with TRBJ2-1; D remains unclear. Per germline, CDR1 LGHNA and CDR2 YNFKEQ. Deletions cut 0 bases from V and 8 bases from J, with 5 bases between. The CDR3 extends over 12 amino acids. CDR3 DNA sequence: TGTGCCAGCAGCCAAGACCGGGATGAGCAGTTCTTC. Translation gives CASSQDRDEQFF.

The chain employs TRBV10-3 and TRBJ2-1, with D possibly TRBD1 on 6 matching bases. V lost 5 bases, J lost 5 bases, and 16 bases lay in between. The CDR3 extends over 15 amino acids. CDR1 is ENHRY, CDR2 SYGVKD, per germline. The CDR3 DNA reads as TGTGCCATCAGTAAAGAGGGGGTCCAGGACAATGAGCAGTTCTTC. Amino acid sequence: CAISKEGVQDNEQFF.

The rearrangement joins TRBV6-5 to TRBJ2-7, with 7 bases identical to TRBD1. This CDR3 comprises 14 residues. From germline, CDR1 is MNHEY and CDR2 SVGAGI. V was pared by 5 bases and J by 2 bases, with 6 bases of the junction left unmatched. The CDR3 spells CASSRTGAPYEQYF. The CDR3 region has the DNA TGTGCCAGCAGTCGCACAGGGGCCCCCTACGAGCAGTACTTC.

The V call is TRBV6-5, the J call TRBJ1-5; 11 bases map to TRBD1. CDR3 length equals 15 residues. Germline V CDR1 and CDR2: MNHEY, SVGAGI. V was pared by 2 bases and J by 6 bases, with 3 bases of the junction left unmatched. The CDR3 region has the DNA TGTGCCAGCAGTTACGGGACAGGGGGGGGTCAGCCCCAGCATTTT. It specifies CASSYGTGGGQPQHF.

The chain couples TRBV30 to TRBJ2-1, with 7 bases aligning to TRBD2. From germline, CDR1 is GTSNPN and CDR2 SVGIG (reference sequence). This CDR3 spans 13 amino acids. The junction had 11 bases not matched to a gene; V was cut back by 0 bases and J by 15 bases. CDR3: CAWSVTSALSRFF. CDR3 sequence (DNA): TGTGCCTGGAGTGTAACTAGCGCCCTTTCGAGGTTCTTC.

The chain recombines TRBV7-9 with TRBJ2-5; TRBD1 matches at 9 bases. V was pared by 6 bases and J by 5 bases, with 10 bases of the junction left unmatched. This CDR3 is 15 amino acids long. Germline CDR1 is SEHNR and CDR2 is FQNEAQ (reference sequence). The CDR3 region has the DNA TGTGCCAGCAGGACCACAGGGGGCGCAGGGGAGACCCAGTACTTC. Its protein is CASRTTGGAGETQYF.

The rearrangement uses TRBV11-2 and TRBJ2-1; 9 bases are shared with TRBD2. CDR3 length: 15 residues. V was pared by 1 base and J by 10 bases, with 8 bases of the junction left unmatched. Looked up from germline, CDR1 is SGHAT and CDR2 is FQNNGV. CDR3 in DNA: TGTGCCAGCAGCTTAGGATCGCGGGAGGGAGAGGAGCAGTTCTTC. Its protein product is CASSLGSREGEEQFF.

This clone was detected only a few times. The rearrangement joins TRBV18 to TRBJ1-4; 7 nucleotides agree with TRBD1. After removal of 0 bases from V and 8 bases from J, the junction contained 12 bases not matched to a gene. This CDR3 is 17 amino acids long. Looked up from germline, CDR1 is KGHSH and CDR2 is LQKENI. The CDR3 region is CASSPPERQGGFEKLFF. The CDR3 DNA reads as TGTGCCAGCTCACCACCCGAGAGACAGGGAGGATTCGAAAAACTGTTTTTT.

The CDR3 is CASSLGWRKGAFF. For the CDR3, the DNA is TGTGCCAGCAGCTTGGGATGGCGGAAGGGGGCTTTCTTT. J is TRBJ1-1 and V is TRBV5-6; possibly TRBD1 for D (5 bases). This CDR3 spans 13 amino acids. In germline, CDR1 is SGHDT, CDR2 YYEEEE. With 0 bases removed from V and 11 bases from J, the gap between germline ends came to 14 bases.

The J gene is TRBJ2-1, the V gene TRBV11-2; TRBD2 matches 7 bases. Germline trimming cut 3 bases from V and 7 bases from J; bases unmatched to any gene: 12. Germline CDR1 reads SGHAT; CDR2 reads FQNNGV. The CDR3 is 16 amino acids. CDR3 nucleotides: TGTGCCAGCAGCTTTGCATCTAGCGGTCGATCGAATGAGCAGTTCTTC. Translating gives CASSFASSGRSNEQFF.

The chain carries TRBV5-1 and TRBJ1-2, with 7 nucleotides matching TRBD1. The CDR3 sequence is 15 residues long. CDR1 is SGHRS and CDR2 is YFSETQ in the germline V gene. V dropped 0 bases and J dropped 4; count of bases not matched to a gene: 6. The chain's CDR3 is CASSLVRGQVYGYTF. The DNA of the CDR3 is TGCGCCAGCAGCTTGGTGAGGGGGCAGGTCTATGGCTACACCTTC. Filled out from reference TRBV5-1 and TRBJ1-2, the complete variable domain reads KAGVTQTPRYLIKTRGQQVTLSCSPISGHRSVSWYQQTPGQGLQFLFEYFSETQRNKGNFPGRFSGRQFSNSRSEMNVSTLELGDSALYLCASSLVRGQVYGYTFGSGTRLTVV.

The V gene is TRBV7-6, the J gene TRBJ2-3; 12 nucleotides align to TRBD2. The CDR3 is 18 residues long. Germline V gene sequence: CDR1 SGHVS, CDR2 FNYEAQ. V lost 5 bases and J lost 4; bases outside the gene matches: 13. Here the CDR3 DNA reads TGTGCCAGCAGCCTGACTAGCGGGGGCGGGTTCCCCCCAGATACGCAGTATTTT. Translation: CASSLTSGGGFPPDTQYF.

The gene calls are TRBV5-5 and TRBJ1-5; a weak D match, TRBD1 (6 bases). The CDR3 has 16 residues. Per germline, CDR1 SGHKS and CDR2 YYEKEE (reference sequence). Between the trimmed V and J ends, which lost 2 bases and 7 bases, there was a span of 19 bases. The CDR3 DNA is TGTGCCAGCAGCTTTTACTTACACAGGGATGGACAGCCCCAGCATTTT. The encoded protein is CASSFYLHRDGQPQHF.

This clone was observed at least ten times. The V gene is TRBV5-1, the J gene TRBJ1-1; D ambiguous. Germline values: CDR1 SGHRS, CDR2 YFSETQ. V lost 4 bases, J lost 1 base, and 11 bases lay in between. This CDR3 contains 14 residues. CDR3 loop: CASSQASANTEAFF. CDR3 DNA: TGCGCCAGCAGCCAGGCAAGTGCGAACACTGAAGCTTTCTTT.

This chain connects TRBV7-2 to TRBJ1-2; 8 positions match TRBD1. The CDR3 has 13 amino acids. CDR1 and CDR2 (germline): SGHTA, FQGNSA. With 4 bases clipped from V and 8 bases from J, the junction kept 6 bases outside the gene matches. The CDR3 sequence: CASSSDRGQGYTF. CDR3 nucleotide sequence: TGTGCCAGCAGCTCCGACAGGGGTCAAGGCTACACCTTC.

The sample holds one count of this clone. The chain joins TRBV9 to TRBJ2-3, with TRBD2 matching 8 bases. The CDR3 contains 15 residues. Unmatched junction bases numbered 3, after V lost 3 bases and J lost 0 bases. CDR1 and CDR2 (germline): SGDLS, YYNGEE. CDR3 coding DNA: TGTGCCAGCAGCGGGACTAGCTCTAGCACAGATACGCAGTATTTT. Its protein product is CASSGTSSSTDTQYF.

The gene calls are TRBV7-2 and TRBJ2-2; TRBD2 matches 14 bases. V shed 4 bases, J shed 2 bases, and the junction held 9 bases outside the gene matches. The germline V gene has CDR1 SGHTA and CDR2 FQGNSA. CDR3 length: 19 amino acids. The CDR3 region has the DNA TGTGCCAGCAGCTCCACTCGACTAGCGGGAGGGTTCAACACCGGGGAGCTGTTTTTT. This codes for CASSSTRLAGGFNTGELFF.

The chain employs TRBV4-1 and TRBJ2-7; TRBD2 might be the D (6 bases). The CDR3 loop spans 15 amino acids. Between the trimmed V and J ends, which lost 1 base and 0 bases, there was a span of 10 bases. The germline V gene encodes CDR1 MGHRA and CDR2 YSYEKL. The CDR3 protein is CASSQVAGSSYEQYF. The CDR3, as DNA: TGCGCCAGCAGCCAAGTCGCGGGGAGCTCCTACGAGCAGTACTTC.

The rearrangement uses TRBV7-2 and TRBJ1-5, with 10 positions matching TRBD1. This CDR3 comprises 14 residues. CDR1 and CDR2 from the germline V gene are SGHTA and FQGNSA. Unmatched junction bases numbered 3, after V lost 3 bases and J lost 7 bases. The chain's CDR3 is CASSFGTGVQPQHF. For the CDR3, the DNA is TGTGCCAGCAGCTTCGGGACAGGGGTCCAGCCCCAGCATTTT.

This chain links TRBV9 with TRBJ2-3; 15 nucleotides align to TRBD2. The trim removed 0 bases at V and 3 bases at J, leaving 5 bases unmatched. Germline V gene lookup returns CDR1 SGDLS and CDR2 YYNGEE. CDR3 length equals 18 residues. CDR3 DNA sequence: TGTGCCAGCAGCGTAGCTGGACTAGCGGGGGGGAGGACAGATACGCAGTATTTT. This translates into CASSVAGLAGGRTDTQYF.

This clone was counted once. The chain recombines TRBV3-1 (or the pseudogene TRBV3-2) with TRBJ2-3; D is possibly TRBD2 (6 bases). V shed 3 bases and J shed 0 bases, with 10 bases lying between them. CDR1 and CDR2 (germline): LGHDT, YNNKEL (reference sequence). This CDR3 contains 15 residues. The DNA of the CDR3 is TGTGCCAGCAGCCATGGGGGACTGAGCACAGATACGCAGTATTTT. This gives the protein CASSHGGLSTDTQYF.

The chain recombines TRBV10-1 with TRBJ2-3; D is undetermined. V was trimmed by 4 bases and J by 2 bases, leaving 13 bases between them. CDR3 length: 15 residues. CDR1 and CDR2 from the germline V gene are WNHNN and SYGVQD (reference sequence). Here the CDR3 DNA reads TGCGCCAGCAGTGGATGGCGGAACATCACAGATACGCAGTATTTT. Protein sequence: CASSGWRNITDTQYF.